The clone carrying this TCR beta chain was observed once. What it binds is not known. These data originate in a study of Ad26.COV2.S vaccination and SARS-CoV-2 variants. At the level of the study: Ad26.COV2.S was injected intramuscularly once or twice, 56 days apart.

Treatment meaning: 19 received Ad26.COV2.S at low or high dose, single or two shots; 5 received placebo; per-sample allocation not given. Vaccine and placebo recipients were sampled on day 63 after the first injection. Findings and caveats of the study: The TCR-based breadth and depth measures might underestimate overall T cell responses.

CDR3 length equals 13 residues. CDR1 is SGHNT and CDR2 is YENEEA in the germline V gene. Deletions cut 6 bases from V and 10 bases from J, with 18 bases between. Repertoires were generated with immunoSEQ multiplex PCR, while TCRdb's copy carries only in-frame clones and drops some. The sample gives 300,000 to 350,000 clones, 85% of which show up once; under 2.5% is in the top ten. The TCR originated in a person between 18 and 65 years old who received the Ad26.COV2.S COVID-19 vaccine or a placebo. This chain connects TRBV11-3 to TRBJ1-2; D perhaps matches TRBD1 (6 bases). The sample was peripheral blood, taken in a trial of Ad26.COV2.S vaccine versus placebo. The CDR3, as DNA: TGTGCCAGCAGTCGGGGGGACATCCGGCCCTACACCTTC. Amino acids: CASSRGDIRPYTF.